A selection of T cell receptor beta chains follows, all from one sample in a study of blood T cell repertoires in COVID-19. Sequencing was performed with immunoSEQ multiplex PCR; in TCRdb, only in-frame clones are kept and a portion is missing. In the table there are some 150,000 clones, 85% to 90% of which are singletons. Sequencing was carried out using peripheral blood. The origin of the receptors is a woman between 40 and 50 years old with acute or convalescent COVID-19. Both conserved end residues are part of each CDR3. The D gene is left open where the match is weak. Size is omitted from some rows. Given values are once, few, many or a class for expanded clones.

len: 15; abundance: once; j_gene: TRBJ1-2; v_gene: TRBV5-1; d_gene: NA; CDR3aa: CASSLGIGDSYGYTF; CDR3nt: TGCGCCAGCAGCTTGGGGATAGGAGACAGCTATGGCTACACCTTC
len: 16; abundance: NA; j_gene: TRBJ1-1; v_gene: TRBV19; d_gene: TRBD1; CDR3aa: CASSIDDRPGQYEAFF; CDR3nt: TGTGCCAGTAGTATAGATGATCGCCCGGGACAGTATGAAGCTTTCTTT
len: 15; abundance: NA; j_gene: TRBJ1-1; v_gene: TRBV28; d_gene: NA; CDR3aa: CASTPLDRMNTEAFF; CDR3nt: TGTGCCAGCACGCCGTTGGACAGAATGAACACTGAAGCTTTCTTT
len: 16; abundance: once; j_gene: TRBJ1-6; v_gene: TRBV18; d_gene: NA; CDR3aa: CASSSDLTGFGSPLHF; CDR3nt: TGTGCCAGCTCATCGGACTTAACAGGGTTCGGGTCACCCCTCCACTTT
len: 15; abundance: NA; j_gene: TRBJ2-7; v_gene: TRBV25-1; d_gene: TRBD1; CDR3aa: CASSEQGTGVHEQYF; CDR3nt: TGTGCCAGCAGTGAACAGGGGACAGGGGTACACGAGCAGTACTTC
len: 17; abundance: NA; j_gene: TRBJ2-7; v_gene: TRBV7-8; d_gene: TRBD2; CDR3aa: CASSPNPGGVPAYEQYF; CDR3nt: TGTGCCAGCAGCCCCAACCCGGGGGGGGTGCCTGCCTACGAGCAGTACTTC
len: 14; abundance: NA; j_gene: TRBJ1-4; v_gene: TRBV18; d_gene: NA; CDR3aa: CASSPTRGGEKLFF; CDR3nt: TGTGCCAGCTCACCAACCAGGGGTGGAGAAAAACTGTTTTTT
len: 15; abundance: NA; j_gene: TRBJ2-4; v_gene: TRBV3-1/TRBV3-2; d_gene: NA; CDR3aa: CASSHRVTGSITQYF; CDR3nt: TGTGCCAGCAGCCACCGCGTGACAGGATCAATAACCCAGTACTTC
len: 14; abundance: NA; j_gene: TRBJ2-2; v_gene: TRBV6-4; d_gene: TRBD2; CDR3aa: CASSALAGPGELFF; CDR3nt: TGTGCCAGCAGTGCACTAGCGGGGCCCGGGGAGCTGTTTTTT
len: 14; abundance: NA; j_gene: TRBJ1-2; v_gene: TRBV6-5; d_gene: NA; CDR3aa: CASSYWSGDYGYTF; CDR3nt: TGTGCCAGCAGTTACTGGTCAGGTGACTATGGCTACACCTTC
len: 13; abundance: NA; j_gene: TRBJ1-2; v_gene: TRBV7-6; d_gene: NA; CDR3aa: CASSLGQDYGYTF; CDR3nt: TGTGCCAGCAGCCTCGGTCAGGACTATGGCTACACCTTC
len: 13; abundance: once; j_gene: TRBJ1-2; v_gene: TRBV11-2; d_gene: NA; CDR3aa: CASSLDSNYGYTF; CDR3nt: TGTGCCAGCAGCTTAGACAGTAACTATGGCTACACCTTC
len: 16; abundance: NA; j_gene: TRBJ2-3; v_gene: TRBV4-1; d_gene: TRBD2; CDR3aa: CASSHQTLAGADTQYF; CDR3nt: TGCGCCAGCAGCCACCAAACCCTAGCGGGGGCAGATACGCAGTATTTT
len: 15; abundance: NA; j_gene: TRBJ1-2; v_gene: TRBV28; d_gene: TRBD1; CDR3aa: CASSPWDRGFTGYTF; CDR3nt: TGTGCCAGCAGTCCGTGGGACAGGGGGTTCACAGGCTACACCTTC
len: 18; abundance: NA; j_gene: TRBJ2-2; v_gene: TRBV21-1; d_gene: NA; CDR3aa: CASSPKLRDRENTGELFF; CDR3nt: TGTGCCAGCAGCCCCAAGCTAAGGGACAGGGAGAACACCGGGGAGCTGTTTTTT
len: 16; abundance: NA; j_gene: TRBJ2-4; v_gene: TRBV18; d_gene: NA; CDR3aa: CASSPPVGQGKNIQYF; CDR3nt: TGTGCCAGCTCACCACCGGTGGGGCAGGGCAAAAACATTCAGTACTTC
len: 15; abundance: NA; j_gene: TRBJ2-7; v_gene: TRBV5-4; d_gene: TRBD2; CDR3aa: CASSFSSGSSYEQYF; CDR3nt: TGTGCCAGCAGCTTTTCTAGCGGAAGCTCCTACGAGCAGTACTTC
len: 15; abundance: NA; j_gene: TRBJ2-6; v_gene: TRBV18; d_gene: NA; CDR3aa: CASSSGSSGANVLTF; CDR3nt: TGTGCCAGCTCATCCGGGAGCTCTGGGGCCAACGTCCTGACTTTC
len: 14; abundance: NA; j_gene: TRBJ1-2; v_gene: TRBV13; d_gene: NA; CDR3aa: CASSQLGSNYGYTF; CDR3nt: TGTGCCAGCAGCCAATTGGGCAGTAACTATGGCTACACCTTC
len: 9; abundance: NA; j_gene: TRBJ2-7; v_gene: TRBV10-3; d_gene: NA; CDR3aa: CATEPEQYF; CDR3nt: TGTGCCACCGAGCCCGAGCAGTACTTC
len: 13; abundance: NA; j_gene: TRBJ2-7; v_gene: TRBV6-5; d_gene: NA; CDR3aa: CASSRDLAYEQYF; CDR3nt: TGTGCCAGCAGCCGGGACTTAGCCTACGAGCAGTACTTC
len: 15; abundance: NA; j_gene: TRBJ2-1; v_gene: TRBV3-1/TRBV3-2; d_gene: TRBD2; CDR3aa: CASSPSSGVGNEQFF; CDR3nt: TGTGCCAGCAGCCCCTCTAGCGGTGTGGGCAATGAGCAGTTCTTC
len: 16; abundance: NA; j_gene: TRBJ2-7; v_gene: TRBV2; d_gene: TRBD1; CDR3aa: CASSDIWDRSSYEQYF; CDR3nt: TGTGCCAGCAGTGATATTTGGGACAGAAGCTCCTACGAGCAGTACTTC
len: 15; abundance: NA; j_gene: TRBJ2-7; v_gene: TRBV9; d_gene: NA; CDR3aa: CASSARASDMNEQYF; CDR3nt: TGTGCCAGCAGCGCCAGGGCTAGCGATATGAACGAGCAGTACTTC
len: 14; abundance: NA; j_gene: TRBJ2-7; v_gene: TRBV2; d_gene: NA; CDR3aa: CASSEGPSSYEQYF; CDR3nt: TGTGCCAGCAGTGAAGGGCCTAGCTCCTACGAGCAGTACTTC
len: 14; abundance: NA; j_gene: TRBJ2-1; v_gene: TRBV28; d_gene: NA; CDR3aa: CASYLRGVGNEQFF; CDR3nt: TGTGCCAGCTATCTACGGGGAGTAGGCAATGAGCAGTTCTTC
len: 14; abundance: NA; j_gene: TRBJ1-2; v_gene: TRBV7-9; d_gene: TRBD1; CDR3aa: CASTAGGLDYGYTF; CDR3nt: TGTGCCAGCACCGCAGGGGGGTTAGACTATGGCTACACCTTC
len: 14; abundance: NA; j_gene: TRBJ2-7; v_gene: TRBV5-6; d_gene: NA; CDR3aa: CASSAGTPTYEQYF; CDR3nt: TGTGCCAGCAGCGCCGGGACACCGACTTACGAGCAGTACTTC
len: 15; abundance: NA; j_gene: TRBJ1-1; v_gene: TRBV5-4; d_gene: NA; CDR3aa: CASSLSWGQNTEAFF; CDR3nt: TGTGCCAGCAGCTTGTCTTGGGGGCAGAACACTGAAGCTTTCTTT
len: 15; abundance: NA; j_gene: TRBJ1-2; v_gene: TRBV9; d_gene: TRBD1; CDR3aa: CASSPFGTDIRGYTF; CDR3nt: TGTGCCAGCAGCCCATTCGGGACAGACATCCGGGGCTACACCTTC
len: 12; abundance: NA; j_gene: TRBJ2-3; v_gene: TRBV11-2; d_gene: NA; CDR3aa: CASRQGTDTQYF; CDR3nt: TGTGCCAGCAGACAGGGTACCGATACGCAGTATTTT
len: 15; abundance: once; j_gene: TRBJ1-4; v_gene: TRBV28; d_gene: NA; CDR3aa: CASRGAGAGNEKLFF; CDR3nt: TGTGCCAGCAGGGGGGCAGGGGCTGGTAATGAAAAACTGTTTTTT
len: 14; abundance: NA; j_gene: TRBJ2-7; v_gene: TRBV28; d_gene: NA; CDR3aa: CASSPTGLDYEQYF; CDR3nt: TGTGCCAGCAGTCCAACAGGGTTGGACTACGAGCAGTACTTC